This T cell receptor (beta chain) was found in a study of CD8 T cells in Susac syndrome. Unmatched junction bases numbered 0, after V lost 1 base and J lost 0 bases. Per the germline V gene, CDR1 is LGHNA and CDR2 is YSLEER. There are 16 residues in the CDR3. RNA totalling roughly 0.5 to 1 ug underwent reverse transcription with random hexamers. TCRdb re-called the immunoSEQ multiplex PCR reads with MiXCR, one entry per CDR3 protein. The sample holds 100,000 to 150,000 distinct CDR3 sequences, over 85% seen once. Sequenced: CD8+ T cells from PBMCs. This sequence originates from a human donor with Susac syndrome. This chain connects TRBV4-3 to TRBJ2-6; the match to TRBD2 covers 7 bases. CDR3 DNA sequence: TGCGCCAGCAGCCAAGGGACTAGCTCTGGGGCCAACGTCCTGACTTTC. Residues: CASSQGTSSGANVLTF.